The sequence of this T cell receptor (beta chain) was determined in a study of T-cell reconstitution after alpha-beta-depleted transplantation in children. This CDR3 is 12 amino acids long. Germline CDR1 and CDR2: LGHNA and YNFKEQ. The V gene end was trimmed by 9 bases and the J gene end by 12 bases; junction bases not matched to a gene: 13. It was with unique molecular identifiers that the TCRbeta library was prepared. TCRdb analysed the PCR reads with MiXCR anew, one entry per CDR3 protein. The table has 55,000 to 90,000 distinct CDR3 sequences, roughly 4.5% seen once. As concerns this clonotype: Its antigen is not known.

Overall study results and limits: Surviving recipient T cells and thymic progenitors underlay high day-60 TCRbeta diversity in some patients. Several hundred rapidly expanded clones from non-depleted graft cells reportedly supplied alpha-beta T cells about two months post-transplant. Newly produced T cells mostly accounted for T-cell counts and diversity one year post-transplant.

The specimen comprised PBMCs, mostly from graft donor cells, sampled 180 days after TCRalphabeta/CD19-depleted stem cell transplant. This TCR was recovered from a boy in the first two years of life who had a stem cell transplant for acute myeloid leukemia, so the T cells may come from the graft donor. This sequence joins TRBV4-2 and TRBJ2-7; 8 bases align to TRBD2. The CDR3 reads CARGPGGGRSYV. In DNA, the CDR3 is TGTGCCAGGGGCCCGGGGGGGGGCCGGTCGTACGTC.